This T cell receptor (beta chain) was sequenced in a study of shared clonotypes between healthy human individuals. As for the study in general: A couple of female and three male donors aged 18 to 49 were enrolled.

Repertoires were generated with immunoSEQ multiplex PCR, while TCRdb's copy carries only in-frame clones and drops some. The sample carries under 2,500,000 clones, 90% to 96% recorded once. Study observations and caveats: In general, naive subsets displayed greater estimated richness than memory subsets did.

Per germline, CDR1 SEHNR and CDR2 FQNEAQ (reference sequence). This CDR3 is built from 13 residues. V gave up 11 bases and J gave up 1 base, with 14 bases separating them. A remark on this clone: What it recognizes is unknown.

The sequence was collected from a man between 18 and 29 years old in good health. What was sequenced was naive CD4+ T cells sorted from blood. Documented subset: CD45RA+ positively selected. V gene TRBV7-9 combines with J gene TRBJ1-1, with TRBD1 as a possible D gene (5 bases). Written as DNA, the CDR3 is TGTGCCGTGATGGGACGGGAGAACACTGAAGCTTTCTTT. It codes for CAVMGRENTEAFF. Complete variable domain (other parts from reference TRBV7-9 and TRBJ1-1): DTGVSQNPRHKITKRGQNVTFRCDPISEHNRLYWYRQTLGQGPEFLTYFQNEAQLEKSRLLSDRFSAERPKGSFSTLEIQRTEQGDSAMYLCAVMGRENTEAFFGQGTRLTVV.